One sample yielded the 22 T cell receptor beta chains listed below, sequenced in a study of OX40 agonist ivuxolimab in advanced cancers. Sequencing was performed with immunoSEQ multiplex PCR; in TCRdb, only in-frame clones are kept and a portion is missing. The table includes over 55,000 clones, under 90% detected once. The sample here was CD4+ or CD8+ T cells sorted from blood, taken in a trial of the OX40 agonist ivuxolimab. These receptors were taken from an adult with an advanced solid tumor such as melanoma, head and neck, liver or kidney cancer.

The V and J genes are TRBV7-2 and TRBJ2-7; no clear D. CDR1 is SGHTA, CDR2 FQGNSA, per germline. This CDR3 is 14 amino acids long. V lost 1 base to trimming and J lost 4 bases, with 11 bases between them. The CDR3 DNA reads TGTGCCAGCAGCTTAGGCTATTCAGGTTACGAGCAGTACTTC. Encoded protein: CASSLGYSGYEQYF.

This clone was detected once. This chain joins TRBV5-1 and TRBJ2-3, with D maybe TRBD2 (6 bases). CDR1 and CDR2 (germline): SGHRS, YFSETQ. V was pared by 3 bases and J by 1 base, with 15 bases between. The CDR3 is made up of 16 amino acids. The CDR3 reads CASSSLALGGTDTQYF. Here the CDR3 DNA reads TGCGCCAGCAGCTCCCTAGCGCTTGGGGGCACAGATACGCAGTATTTT. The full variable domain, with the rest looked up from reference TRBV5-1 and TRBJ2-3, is KAGVTQTPRYLIKTRGQQVTLSCSPISGHRSVSWYQQTPGQGLQFLFEYFSETQRNKGNFPGRFSGRQFSNSRSEMNVSTLELGDSALYLCASSSLALGGTDTQYFGPGTRLTVL.

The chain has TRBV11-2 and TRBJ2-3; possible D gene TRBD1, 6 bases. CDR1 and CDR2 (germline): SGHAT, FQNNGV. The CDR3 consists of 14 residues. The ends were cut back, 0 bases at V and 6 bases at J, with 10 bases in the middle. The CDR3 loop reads CASSLEGAWDTQYF. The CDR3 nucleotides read TGTGCCAGCAGCTTAGAGGGGGCTTGGGATACGCAGTATTTT.

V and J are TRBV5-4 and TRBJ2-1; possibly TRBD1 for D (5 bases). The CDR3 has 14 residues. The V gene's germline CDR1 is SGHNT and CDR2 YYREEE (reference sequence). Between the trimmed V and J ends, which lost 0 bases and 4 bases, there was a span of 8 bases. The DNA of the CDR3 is TGTGCCAGCAGCTTGGGACAGTTTTACAATGAGCAGTTCTTC. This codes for CASSLGQFYNEQFF.

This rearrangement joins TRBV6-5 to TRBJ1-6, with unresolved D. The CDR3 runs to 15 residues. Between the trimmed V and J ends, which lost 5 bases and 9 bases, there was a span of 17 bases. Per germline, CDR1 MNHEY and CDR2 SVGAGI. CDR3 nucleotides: TGTGCCAGCAGTCCCACGGAGGGCACAGCTTCACCCCTCCACTTT. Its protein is CASSPTEGTASPLHF.

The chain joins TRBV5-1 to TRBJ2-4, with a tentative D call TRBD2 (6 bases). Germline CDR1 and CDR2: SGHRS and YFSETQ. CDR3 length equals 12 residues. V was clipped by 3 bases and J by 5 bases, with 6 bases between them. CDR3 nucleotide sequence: TGCGCCAGCAGCTCGGGGGAAAACATTCAGTACTTC. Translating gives CASSSGENIQYF.

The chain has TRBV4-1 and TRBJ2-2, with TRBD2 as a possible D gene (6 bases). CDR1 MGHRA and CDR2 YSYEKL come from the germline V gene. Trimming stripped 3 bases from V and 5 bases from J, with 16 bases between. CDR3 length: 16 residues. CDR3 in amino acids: CASSQGPGLPTGELFF. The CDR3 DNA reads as TGCGCCAGCAGCCAGGGACCGGGACTCCCTACCGGGGAGCTGTTTTTT.

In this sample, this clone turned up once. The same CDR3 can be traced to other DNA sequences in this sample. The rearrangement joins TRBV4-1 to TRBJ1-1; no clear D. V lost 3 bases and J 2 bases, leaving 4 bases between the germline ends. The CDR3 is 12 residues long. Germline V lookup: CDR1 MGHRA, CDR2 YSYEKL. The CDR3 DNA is TGCGCCAGCAGCCACCCAAACACTGAAGCTTTCTTT. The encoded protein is CASSHPNTEAFF.

The CDR3 DNA is TGTGCCAGCTCACCTTACCAGTATGGGGGCTTATATGGCTACACCTTC. Translated, it gives CASSPYQYGGLYGYTF. This chain connects TRBV18 to TRBJ1-2; D is perhaps TRBD1 (6 bases). The V gene's germline CDR1 is KGHSH and CDR2 LQKENI. Trimming removed 3 bases at V and 5 bases at J, with 19 bases between. The CDR3 covers 16 residues.

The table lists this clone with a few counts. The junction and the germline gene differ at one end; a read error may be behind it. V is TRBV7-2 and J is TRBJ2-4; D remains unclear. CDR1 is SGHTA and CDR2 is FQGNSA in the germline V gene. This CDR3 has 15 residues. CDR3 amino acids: CASSQYDLAENIQYF. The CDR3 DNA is TGTGCCAGCAGCCAGTATGACTTAGCCGAAAACATTCAGTACTTC.

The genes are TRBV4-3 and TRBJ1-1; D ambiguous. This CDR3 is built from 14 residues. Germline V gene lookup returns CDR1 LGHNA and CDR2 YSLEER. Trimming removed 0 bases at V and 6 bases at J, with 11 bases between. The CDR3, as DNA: TGCGCCAGCAGCCAAGACGACGGGATAGCTGAAGCTTTCTTT. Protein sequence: CASSQDDGIAEAFF.

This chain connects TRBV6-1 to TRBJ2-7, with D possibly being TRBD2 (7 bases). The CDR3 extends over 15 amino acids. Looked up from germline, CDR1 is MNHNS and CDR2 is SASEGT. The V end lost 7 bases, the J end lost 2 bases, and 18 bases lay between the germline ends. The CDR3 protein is CASMGGAATPYEQYF. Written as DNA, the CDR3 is TGTGCCAGCATGGGGGGGGCAGCGACTCCCTACGAGCAGTACTTC.

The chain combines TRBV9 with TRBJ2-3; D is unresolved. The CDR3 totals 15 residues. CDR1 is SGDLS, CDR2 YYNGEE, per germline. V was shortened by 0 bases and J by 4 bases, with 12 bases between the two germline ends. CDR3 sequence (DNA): TGTGCCAGCAGCGTAGTCCCCTACGGCGCAGATACGCAGTATTTT. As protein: CASSVVPYGADTQYF.

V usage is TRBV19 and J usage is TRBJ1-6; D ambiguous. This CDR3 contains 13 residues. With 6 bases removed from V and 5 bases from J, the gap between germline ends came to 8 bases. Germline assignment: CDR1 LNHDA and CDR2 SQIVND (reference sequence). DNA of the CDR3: TGTGCCAGTAGCCCGGGGAATAATTCACCCCTCCACTTT. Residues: CASSPGNNSPLHF. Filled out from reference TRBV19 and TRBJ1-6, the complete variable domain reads DGGITQSPKYLFRKEGQNVTLSCEQNLNHDAMYWYRQDPGQGLRLIYYSQIVNDFQKGDIAEGYSVSREKKESFPLTVTSAQKNPTAFYLCASSPGNNSPLHFGNGTRLTVT.

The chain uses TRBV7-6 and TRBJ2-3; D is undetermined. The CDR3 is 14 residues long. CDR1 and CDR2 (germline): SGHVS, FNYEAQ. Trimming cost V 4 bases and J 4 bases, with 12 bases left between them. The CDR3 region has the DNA TGTGCCAGCAGCTCTGGTAATCGAGCAGATACGCAGTATTTT. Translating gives CASSSGNRADTQYF.

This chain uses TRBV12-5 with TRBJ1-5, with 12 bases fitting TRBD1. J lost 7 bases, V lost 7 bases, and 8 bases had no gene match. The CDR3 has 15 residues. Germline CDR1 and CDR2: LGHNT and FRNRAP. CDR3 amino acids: CASVPGTGGRQPQHF. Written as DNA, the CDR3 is TGTGCTAGTGTACCCGGGACAGGGGGCCGACAGCCCCAGCATTTT.

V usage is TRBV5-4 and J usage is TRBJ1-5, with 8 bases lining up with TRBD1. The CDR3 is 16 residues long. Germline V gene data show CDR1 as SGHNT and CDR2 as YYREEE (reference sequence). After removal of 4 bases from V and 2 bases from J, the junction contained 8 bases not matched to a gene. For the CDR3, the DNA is TGTGCCAGCAGCAGCGACAGGGGATCGGGCAATCAGCCCCAGCATTTT. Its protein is CASSSDRGSGNQPQHF.

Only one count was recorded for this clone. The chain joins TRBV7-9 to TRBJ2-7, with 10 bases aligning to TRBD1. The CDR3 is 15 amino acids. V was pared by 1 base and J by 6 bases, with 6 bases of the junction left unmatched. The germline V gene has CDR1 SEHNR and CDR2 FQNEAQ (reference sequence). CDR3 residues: CASSLGGTGEGEQYF. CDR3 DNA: TGTGCCAGCAGCTTAGGTGGGACAGGGGAAGGCGAGCAGTACTTC.

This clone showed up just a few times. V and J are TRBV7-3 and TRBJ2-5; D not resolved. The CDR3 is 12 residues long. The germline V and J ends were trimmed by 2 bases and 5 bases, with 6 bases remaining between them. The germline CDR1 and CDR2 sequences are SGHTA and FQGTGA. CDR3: CASSLLGETQYF. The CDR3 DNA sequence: TGTGCCAGCAGCTTATTGGGGGAGACCCAGTACTTC.

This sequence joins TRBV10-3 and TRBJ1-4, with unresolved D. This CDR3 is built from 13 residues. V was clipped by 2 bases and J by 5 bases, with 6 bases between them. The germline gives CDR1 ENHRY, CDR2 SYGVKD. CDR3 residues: CAISEQVNEKLFF. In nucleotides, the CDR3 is TGTGCCATCAGTGAGCAAGTAAATGAAAAACTGTTTTTT.

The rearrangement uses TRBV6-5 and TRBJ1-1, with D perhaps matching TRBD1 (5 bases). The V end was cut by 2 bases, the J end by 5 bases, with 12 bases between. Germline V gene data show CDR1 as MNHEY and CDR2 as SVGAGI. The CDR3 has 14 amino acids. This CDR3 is CASSYGGSLTEAFF. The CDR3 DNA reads TGTGCCAGCAGTTACGGGGGTAGCTTAACTGAAGCTTTCTTT.

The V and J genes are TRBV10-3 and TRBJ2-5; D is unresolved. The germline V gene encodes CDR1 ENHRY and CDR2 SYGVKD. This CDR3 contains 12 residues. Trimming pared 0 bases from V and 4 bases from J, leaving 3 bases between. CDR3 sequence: CAISESVETQYF. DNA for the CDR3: TGTGCCATCAGTGAGTCCGTAGAGACCCAGTACTTC.